This T cell receptor (beta chain) originates from a study of tumor-infiltrating lymphocytes in primary liver carcinoma. Germline V gene lookup returns CDR1 SGHNT and CDR2 YENEEA. This CDR3 spans 13 amino acids. Unsorted bulk tissue (about 20-30 mg) underwent RNA and DNA co-extraction. TCR beta cDNA was made from 450 to 500 ng total RNA with a constant-region primer. Amplification in three nested multiplex PCR rounds with slightly modified ARM-PCR gave rise to TCR beta libraries. Amplification in the first two PCR rounds was performed using TRBV1-TRBV30 forward primers and a C-beta reverse primer for roughly 9 cycles each. MiXCR was run by TCRdb on the multiplex PCR reads, yielding one entry per CDR3 protein. The sample gives over 100,000 distinct CDR3 sequences, roughly 75% of which show up once; over 8% is in the top ten. Regarding this clonotype: The junction differs from germline at one of its ends, possibly a read error.

V and J are TRBV11-3 and TRBJ2-3; possible D gene TRBD1, 5 bases. The sequence came from an older woman with primary liver carcinoma and hepatitis B virus infection. Sequencing was carried out using tumor-adjacent normal liver tissue. The CDR3 here is CASRVQGADTQYF. The CDR3, as DNA: TGTGCCAGCAGAGTGCAGGGTGCGGATACGCAATATTTT.